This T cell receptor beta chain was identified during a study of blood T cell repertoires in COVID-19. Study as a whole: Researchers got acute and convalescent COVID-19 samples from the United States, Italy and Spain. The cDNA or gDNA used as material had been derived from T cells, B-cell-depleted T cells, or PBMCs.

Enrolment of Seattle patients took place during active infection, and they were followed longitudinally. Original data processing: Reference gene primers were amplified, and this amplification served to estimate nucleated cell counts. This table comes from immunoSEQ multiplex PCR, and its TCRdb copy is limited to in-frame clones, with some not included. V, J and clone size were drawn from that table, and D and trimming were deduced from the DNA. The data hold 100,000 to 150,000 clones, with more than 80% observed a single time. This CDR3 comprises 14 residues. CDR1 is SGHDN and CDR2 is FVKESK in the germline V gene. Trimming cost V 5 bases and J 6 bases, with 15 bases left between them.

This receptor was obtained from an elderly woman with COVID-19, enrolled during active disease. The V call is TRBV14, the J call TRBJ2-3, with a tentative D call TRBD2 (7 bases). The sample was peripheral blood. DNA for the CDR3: TGTGCCAGCAGCGTCCGGGGGGCAGACGATACGCAGTATTTT. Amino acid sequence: CASSVRGADDTQYF.